The 31 T cell receptor beta chains in this list originate from one sample, sequenced in a study of immune heterogeneity within non-small cell lung tumors. Amplification of the TCR beta CDR3 was achieved through multiplex PCR with 32 V and 13 J primers. In TCRdb, the multiplex PCR reads were re-called with MiXCR into one record per CDR3 protein. The sample lists fewer than 25,000 distinct CDR3 sequences, about 30% occurring once. Per sample, about 600 ng of bulk tumor genomic DNA was the template used. Surgeons took several biopsies per primary tumor, spaced far apart, during surgery. Patients underwent curative surgery for non-small cell lung cancer (untreated and newly diagnosed). Sample: lung tumor tissue. The source is a man in his forties with non-small cell lung cancer.

This clonotype has only a few counts. V and J are TRBV6-1 and TRBJ1-5, with no clear D. The germline V gene encodes CDR1 MNHNS and CDR2 SASEGT. Trimming stripped 5 bases from V and 0 bases from J, with 11 bases between. The CDR3 has 15 amino acids. The CDR3, as DNA: TGTGCCAGCAGTAGACGTGGAGCTAGCAATCAGCCCCAGCATTTT. It yields the protein CASSRRGASNQPQHF.

With regard to this clonotype: A much more abundant neighbour one base away suggests this may be a read error. The V gene is TRBV9, the J gene TRBJ2-7; D perhaps matches TRBD2 (7 bases). Germline CDR1 and CDR2: SGDLS and YYNGEE. The CDR3 consists of 15 residues. The CDR3 sequence: CASGVQGGNTYEQYF. The CDR3 coding sequence is TGTGCCAGCGGCGTACAGGGAGGGAATACCTACGAGCAGTACTTC.

Of note for this clonotype: A read error is possible here, since a much larger clone lies one base away. This chain uses TRBV20-1 with TRBJ2-7; D perhaps matches TRBD1 (5 bases). CDR3 length: 13 amino acids. Germline lookup yields CDR1 DFQATT and CDR2 SNEGSKA (reference sequence). Deletions cut 4 bases from V and 6 bases from J, with 16 bases between. CDR3 coding DNA: TGCAGTGCTACTCCTGGGGCCTGGGGCGAGCAGTACTTC. As protein: CSATPGAWGEQYF.

Only a few counts were recorded for this clonotype. This sequence joins TRBV12-3 or TRBV12-4 and TRBJ1-1; tentatively, D is TRBD1 (5 bases). The V end lost 7 bases, the J end lost 1 base, and 13 bases lay between the germline ends. This CDR3 spans 14 amino acids. The CDR3 nucleotides are TGTGCCAGCACACACGACAGACCGAACACTGAAGCTTTCTTT. Its protein is CASTHDRPNTEAFF.

In its sample, this clonotype was seen a few times. V and J are TRBV30 and TRBJ2-3; TRBD2 matches 13 bases. Germline CDR1 and CDR2: GTSNPN and SVGIG (reference sequence). The ends lost 7 bases at V and 5 bases at J; junction bases unmatched: 3. This CDR3 has 13 amino acids. CDR3 region: CASRTSGGDTQYF. CDR3 in DNA: TGTGCCTCGCGGACTAGCGGGGGAGATACGCAGTATTTT.

This clonotype was counted many times. This sequence joins TRBV18 and TRBJ2-6; D possibly corresponds to TRBD1 (6 bases). The length of the CDR3 is 17 residues. Per the germline V gene, CDR1 is KGHSH and CDR2 is LQKENI. The germline V and J ends were trimmed by 2 bases and 2 bases, with 13 bases remaining between them. CDR3 in amino acids: CASSPDSQGPGANVLTF. The DNA of the CDR3 is TGTGCCAGCTCACCAGACTCACAGGGCCCTGGGGCCAACGTCCTGACTTTC.

Judged by abundance, this clonotype is medium-sized (0.01 to 0.1%). CDR3 protein: CSAPHRTSGIHNEQFF. For the CDR3, the DNA is TGCAGTGCTCCCCATCGGACTAGCGGGATTCACAATGAGCAGTTCTTC. The chain carries TRBV20-1 and TRBJ2-1; 12 bases are a match to TRBD2. With V trimmed by 5 bases and J by 5 bases, 10 bases remained unmatched. From germline, CDR1 is DFQATT and CDR2 SNEGSKA (reference sequence). This CDR3 has 16 residues.

This clonotype has just a few counts. The chain uses TRBV12-5 and TRBJ2-5; 7 bases are a match to TRBD1. With V trimmed by 3 bases and J by 5 bases, 9 bases remained unmatched. This CDR3 is built from 15 residues. Germline CDR1 reads LGHNT; CDR2 reads FRNRAP. Here the CDR3 DNA reads TGTGCTAGTGGTTTAGCGACAGGGTGGGAGGAGACCCAGTACTTC. The encoded protein is CASGLATGWEETQYF.

The CDR3 DNA follows: TGTGCCAGCAGTTTAACAGAACCCTCTGGAAACACCATATATTTT. Translation: CASSLTEPSGNTIYF. This chain connects TRBV12-3 or TRBV12-4 to TRBJ1-3; no definite D call. With 2 bases removed from V and 0 bases from J, the gap between germline ends came to 8 bases. The length of the CDR3 is 15 residues.

This clonotype is labeled as medium-sized. V usage is TRBV20-1 and J usage is TRBJ2-7; 11 bases align to TRBD2. V gave up 6 bases and J gave up 0 bases; unmatched junction bases: 4. Per germline, CDR1 DFQATT and CDR2 SNEGSKA (reference sequence). The CDR3 contains 14 residues. Here the CDR3 DNA reads TGCAGTGCGCAGACTAGCGGGGTCTCCTACGAGCAGTACTTC. Residues: CSAQTSGVSYEQYF.

This clonotype was counted many times. The chain combines TRBV3-2 with TRBJ1-2; TRBD1 reflects the table's D call only, with no check against the DNA. TRBV3-2 constitutes a pseudogene. The CDR3 is 18 residues long. The CDR3 sequence: CASSQDRRHAPHNYGYTF. The DNA of the CDR3 is TGTGCCAGCAGCCAAGACAGAAGACATGCCCCCCACAACTATGGCTACACCTTC.

This clonotype was counted ten times or more. The chain recombines TRBV7-2 with TRBJ1-1; TRBD1 agrees at 8 bases. Germline CDR1 SGHTA, CDR2 FQGNSA. V dropped 5 bases and J dropped 6; count of bases not matched to a gene: 11. This CDR3 is 15 amino acids long. The CDR3 sequence: CASSVTGGQVAEAFF. The CDR3 DNA reads TGTGCCAGCAGCGTAACAGGGGGGCAAGTCGCTGAAGCTTTCTTT.

Only a few counts were recorded for this clonotype. The chain employs TRBV15 and TRBJ1-5; no reliable D call. Trimming stripped 0 bases from V and 0 bases from J, with 12 bases between. CDR1 LNHNV and CDR2 YYDKDF come from the germline V gene (reference sequence). This CDR3 spans 17 amino acids. The CDR3 DNA is TGTGCCACCAGCAGAGATCTGGGTTTCTATAGCAATCAGCCCCAGCATTTT. The encoded protein is CATSRDLGFYSNQPQHF.

This clonotype was counted between two and nine times. The genes are TRBV7-9 and TRBJ2-7; D uncertain. In germline, CDR1 is SEHNR, CDR2 FQNEAQ (reference sequence). Trimming removed 5 bases from V and 5 bases from J, with 19 bases in between. This CDR3 has 15 amino acids. The CDR3 sequence: CASSLDGALLNEQYF. The CDR3, as DNA: TGTGCCAGCAGCCTGGACGGAGCCCTCCTAAACGAGCAGTACTTC.

Comments on this clonotype: Given a much more abundant clone one base away, this may be a read error. The CDR3 ends on some other residue instead of the conserved phenylalanine or tryptophan, so this is likely a read error. The rearrangement links TRBV6-1 to TRBJ2-7; 11 bases align to TRBD2. The germline gives CDR1 MNHNS, CDR2 SASEGT. After removal of 5 bases from V and 0 bases from J, the junction contained 6 bases not matched to a gene. CDR3 size: 16 residues. The CDR3 DNA follows: TGTGCCAGCAGTCCACTAGCGGGAGTCAGCTCCTACGAGCAGTACCTC. This codes for CASSPLAGVSSYEQYL.

This clonotype turned up a few times. The V call is TRBV2, the J call TRBJ2-3; 7 nucleotides agree with TRBD2. CDR1 and CDR2 from the germline V gene are SNHLY and FYNNEI. The trim removed 4 bases at V and 4 bases at J, leaving 2 bases unmatched. CDR3 length equals 13 residues. The chain's CDR3 is CASSVGRADTQYF. The CDR3 DNA follows: TGTGCCAGCAGTGTTGGGAGGGCAGATACGCAGTATTTT.

V and J are TRBV27 and TRBJ1-2; possible D gene TRBD1, 5 bases. This CDR3 has 13 amino acids. Germline V gene sequence: CDR1 MNHEY, CDR2 SMNVEV (reference sequence). The germline V and J ends were trimmed by 4 bases and 9 bases, with 15 bases remaining between them. CDR3 in DNA: TGTGCCAGCAGTTCTCTCCAGGGTTTAAGCTACACCTTC. It codes for CASSSLQGLSYTF.

In this sample, this clonotype turned up a few times. This chain uses TRBV29-1 with TRBJ2-3, with D possibly being TRBD2 (6 bases). The V gene lost 7 bases and the J gene lost 1 base, with 9 bases spanning the gap. The CDR3 sequence is 12 residues long. Per germline, CDR1 SQVTM and CDR2 ANQGSEA. DNA of the CDR3: TGCAGCGGGGGGGTGGGCACAGATACGCAGTATTTT. This sequence encodes CSGGVGTDTQYF.

Concerning this clonotype itself: A much bigger clone sits one base away, suggesting this may be a read error. The rearrangement links TRBV27 to TRBJ2-7, with TRBD1 as a possible D gene (6 bases). Germline V gives CDR1 MNHEY, CDR2 SMNVEV (reference sequence). The germline V and J ends were trimmed by 6 bases and 2 bases, with 8 bases remaining between them. CDR3 length equals 12 residues. CDR3 protein: CASSGTTYEQYF. The CDR3 DNA reads TGTGCCAGCAGCGGGACAACCTACGAGCAGTACTTC.

In regard to this clonotype: This may arise from a read error, as a much more abundant clone is one base away. This chain connects TRBV7-9 to TRBJ2-7; D is unresolved. CDR3 length: 12 amino acids. Germline CDR1 is SEHNR and CDR2 is FQNEAQ (reference sequence). Trimming took 2 bases from V and 7 from J, leaving 9 bases between them. The CDR3 reads CASSLSVPEQYF. The CDR3 bases are TGTGCCAGCAGCTTAAGCGTCCCTGAGCAGTACTTC.

This clonotype was observed a handful of times. The chain has TRBV6-2 or TRBV6-3 and TRBJ1-1; D remains ambiguous. CDR1 and CDR2 from the germline V gene are MNHEY and SVGEGT. The CDR3 sequence is 11 residues long. V was shortened by 6 bases and J by 4 bases, with 6 bases between the two germline ends. The CDR3 coding sequence is TGTGCCAGCAGCTTTACCACTGAAGCTTTCTTT. This encodes CASSFTTEAFF.

V is TRBV6-5 and J is TRBJ2-3; D is perhaps TRBD2 (5 bases). CDR1 and CDR2 (germline): MNHEY, SVGAGI. This CDR3 comprises 14 residues. V lost 4 bases, J lost 4 bases, and 12 bases lay in between. The CDR3 spells CASSSFGAADTQYF. CDR3 DNA sequence: TGTGCCAGCAGTTCATTCGGAGCGGCAGATACGCAGTATTTT.

This clonotype has a count of ten or more. CDR3 nucleotide sequence: TGTGCCATCCTCAGCGGGACAGGGACCTACGAGCAGTACTTC. It specifies CAILSGTGTYEQYF. V and J are TRBV2 and TRBJ2-7, with TRBD1 matching 9 bases. There are 14 residues in the CDR3. The V gene's germline CDR1 is SNHLY and CDR2 FYNNEI. J gave up 2 bases and V 10 bases, and 9 bases lay outside the gene matches.

Concerning this clonotype itself: This may stem from a read error, because a much larger clone lies one nucleotide away. This chain joins TRBV20-1 and TRBJ1-2; D is possibly TRBD1 (6 bases). The CDR3 extends over 13 amino acids. V lost 3 bases and J lost 6, with 14 bases in between. The germline CDR1 and CDR2 sequences are DFQATT and SNEGSKA (reference sequence). CDR3 amino acids: CSARGTWEDGYTF. The CDR3 nucleotides are TGCAGTGCTAGGGGGACATGGGAGGATGGCTACACCTTC.

This clonotype was seen a few times. The chain uses TRBV12-3 or TRBV12-4 and TRBJ2-3, with a tentative D call TRBD1 (5 bases). The CDR3 extends over 14 amino acids. Deletions cut 2 bases from V and 2 bases from J, with 8 bases between. Here the CDR3 DNA reads TGTGCCAGCAGTTTACTAGGGGCCACAGATACGCAGTATTTT. It codes for CASSLLGATDTQYF.

V and J are TRBV7-9 and TRBJ1-2, with TRBD1 matching 10 bases. V trimming: 6 bases; J trimming: 6 bases; junction bases outside the gene matches: 4. CDR1 SEHNR and CDR2 FQNEAQ come from the germline V gene (reference sequence). This CDR3 has 13 residues. Written as DNA, the CDR3 is TGTGCCAGCAGACGACAGGGGGCGGATGGCTACACCTTC. This translates into CASRRQGADGYTF.

This rearrangement joins TRBV5-6 to TRBJ2-3; a weak D match, TRBD2 (5 bases). V was cut by 5 bases and J by 2 bases, with 12 bases left in between. CDR1 and CDR2 (germline): SGHDT, YYEEEE. This CDR3 is built from 14 residues. The CDR3 DNA reads TGTGCCAGCAGAGGGCGGGCACACACAGATACGCAGTATTTT. Translated: CASRGRAHTDTQYF. Supplemented by reference TRBV5-6 and TRBJ2-3, the full variable domain reads DAGVTQSPTHLIKTRGQQVTLRCSPKSGHDTVSWYQQALGQGPQFIFQYYEEEERQRGNFPDRFSGHQFPNYSSELNVNALLLGDSALYLCASRGRAHTDTQYFGPGTRLTVL.

The chain recombines TRBV9 with TRBJ2-6; D is undetermined. Trimming pared 2 bases from V and 0 bases from J, leaving 6 bases between. Germline CDR1 SGDLS, CDR2 YYNGEE. This CDR3 comprises 15 residues. The CDR3 DNA reads TGTGCCAGCAGCGTTCCCCGCTCTGGGGCCAACGTCCTGACTTTC. Its protein is CASSVPRSGANVLTF.

On this clonotype itself: This may be a read error, as it is one base from a much larger clone. The V and J genes are TRBV12-3 or TRBV12-4 and TRBJ1-1; TRBD1 is a possible D gene (6 bases). This CDR3 contains 13 residues. CDR3 bases: TGTGTCAGCAGACTACAGGGAAATACTGAAGCTTTCTTT. Residues: CVSRLQGNTEAFF.

This clonotype was seen ten or more times. The chain uses TRBV7-2 and TRBJ1-1; no reliable D call. Germline V gives CDR1 SGHTA, CDR2 FQGNSA. Trimming cost V 1 base and J 1 base, with 10 bases left between them. The CDR3 is 15 amino acids. CDR3 sequence (DNA): TGTGCCAGCAGCTTAGACGGTCGGGGGAACACTGAAGCTTTCTTT. Amino acid sequence: CASSLDGRGNTEAFF.

The chain is built from TRBV24-1 and TRBJ2-1; 8 bases match TRBD2. The trim removed 6 bases at V and 1 base at J, leaving 13 bases unmatched. This CDR3 is built from 18 residues. Looked up from germline, CDR1 is KGHDR and CDR2 is SFDVKD. CDR3 sequence: CATSRFGSGSLSYNEQFF. The CDR3, as DNA: TGTGCCACCAGTCGATTTGGGAGCGGGAGTTTGTCCTACAATGAGCAGTTCTTC.